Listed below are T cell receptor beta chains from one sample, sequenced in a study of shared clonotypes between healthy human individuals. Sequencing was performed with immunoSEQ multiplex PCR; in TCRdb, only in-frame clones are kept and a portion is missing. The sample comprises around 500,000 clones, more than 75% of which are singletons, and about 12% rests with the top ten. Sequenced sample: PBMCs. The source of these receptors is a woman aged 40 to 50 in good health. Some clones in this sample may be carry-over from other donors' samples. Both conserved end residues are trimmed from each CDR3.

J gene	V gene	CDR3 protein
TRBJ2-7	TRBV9	ASSPGQGGTSGRAYEQY
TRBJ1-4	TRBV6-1	ASRKDKEKLF
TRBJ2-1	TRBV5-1	ASSLVIGDEQF
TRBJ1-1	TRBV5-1	ASSSSGLVTPYEAF
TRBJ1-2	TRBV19	ASAPDRLYGYT
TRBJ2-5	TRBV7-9	ASSISMGTEETQY
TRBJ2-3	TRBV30	AWASGDTQY
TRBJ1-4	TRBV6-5	ASSYTYTGVEKLF
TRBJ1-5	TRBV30	AWTRDRDNQPQH
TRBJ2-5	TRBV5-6	ASSLTSGVAETQY
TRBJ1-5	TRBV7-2	ASNHRGQEPQH
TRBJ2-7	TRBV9	ASSVDDRGPHEQY
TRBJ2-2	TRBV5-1	ASSLNVGTGELF